Detailed here is one T cell receptor beta chain. What it binds is not known. TCRdb's copy holds only in-frame clones and misses some; the assay was immunoSEQ multiplex PCR. The sample consists of 50,000 to 65,000 clones, around 94% of them appearing once. Trimming cost V 10 bases and J 8 bases; bases outside gene matches: 19. This CDR3 is 15 amino acids long. Germline lookup yields CDR1 LNHDA and CDR2 SQIVND (reference sequence). The data were taken from a study of human versus mouse CDR3 diversity and MHC coevolution. About the study: The immunoSEQ assay reportedly detects one in 200,000 T cells.

Study conclusions and caveats: iCHAO1 estimated the human TCR beta repertoire at about 1.5 million clonotypes. Human CDR3s averaged more deletions and insertions than mouse CDR3s.

Sequencing was performed on naive CD4+ T cells from blood. Subset meaning: CD45RO-negative CD62L-positive naive CD4 T cells. This sequence was found in a person between 60 and 70 years old in good health. The rearrangement joins TRBV19 to TRBJ1-2; 7 nucleotides line up with TRBD1. CDR3 sequence reads: CATKLVGGGDDGYTF. In DNA form, the CDR3 reads TGTGCCACAAAGCTCGTTGGAGGGGGCGATGACGGCTACACCTTC.